These 4 T cell receptor beta chains share one sample of origin, sequenced in a study of shared clonotypes between healthy human individuals. Terminally differentiated effector memory CD45RA+ cells were excluded from the naive CD8 cells, which were CD45RO-negative and positively selected for CCR7. TCRdb's copy holds only in-frame clones and misses some; the assay was immunoSEQ multiplex PCR. There are 760,000 or so clones in the sample; roughly 96% occur only once, and about 0.25% lies in the top ten. Sample: naive CD8+ T cells sorted from blood. These receptors all stem from a man aged 25 to 45 in good health.

V and J are TRBV7-2 and TRBJ1-3; tentative D call: TRBD1 (6 bases). The CDR3 runs to 14 residues. Trimming removed 3 bases at V and 2 bases at J, with 8 bases between. Germline V CDR1 and CDR2: SGHTA, FQGNSA. The CDR3 DNA sequence: TGTGCCAGCAGCTTGGGGGGCACTGGAAACACCATATATTTT. Residues: CASSLGGTGNTIYF. Complete variable domain (other parts from reference TRBV7-2 and TRBJ1-3): GAGVSQSPSNKVTEKGKDVELRCDPISGHTALYWYRQSLGQGLEFLIYFQGNSAPDKSGLPSDRFSAERTGGSVSTLTIQRTQQEDSAVYLCASSLGGTGNTIYFGEGSWLTVV.

The CDR3 reads CASIDSWDRADAEAFF. Written as DNA, the CDR3 is TGTGCCAGCATCGATTCTTGGGACAGGGCAGATGCTGAAGCTTTCTTT. The V gene is TRBV2, the J gene TRBJ1-1, with 9 nucleotides matching TRBD1. The germline gives CDR1 SNHLY, CDR2 FYNNEI. The V and J ends lost 7 bases and 6 bases, in that order; junction bases with no gene match: 15. The CDR3 is 16 amino acids.

A few counts support this clone. The same CDR3 can be traced to other DNA sequences in this sample. This sequence joins TRBV11-2 and TRBJ2-7; unclear D gene. Germline V gene data show CDR1 as SGHAT and CDR2 as FQNNGV. V was cut by 4 bases and J by 3 bases, with 4 bases left in between. This CDR3 comprises 11 residues. The CDR3 nucleotides read TGTGCCAGCAGCTCGTACTACGAGCAGTACTTC. Its protein is CASSSYYEQYF.

A word on this clone: Other DNA sequences in the sample encode the same CDR3. V usage is TRBV5-1 and J usage is TRBJ2-1; 11 bases line up with TRBD2. Trimming took 2 bases from V and 4 from J; bases not matched to a gene: 2. CDR3 length: 15 residues. Per germline, CDR1 SGHRS and CDR2 YFSETQ. Here the CDR3 reads CASSLGTSGYNEQFF. The CDR3 nucleotides are TGCGCCAGCAGCTTAGGGACTAGCGGATACAATGAGCAGTTCTTC.